The rows below give T cell receptor beta chains drawn from one sample of a study of shared T cell receptors in the human thymus. TCRdb keeps only in-frame clones here, not all; method: immunoSEQ multiplex PCR. This table holds hundreds of thousands of clones, roughly 90% found once. These data were also filed under a second study, of human thymus T cells.

Sequenced: thymocytes. These receptors were taken from a boy in the first two years of life with a congenital heart defect. CDR3s include the opening cysteine and the closing phenylalanine or tryptophan. Each record gives: D gene, CDR3 length, J gene, clone size, V gene, CDR3 DNA, CDR3 protein. A D gene is named only where the DNA matches it firmly. Expanded clones get a size class; other rows say once, few or many, or leave the size out.

TRBD2	13	TRBJ2-5	.	TRBV27	TGTGCCAGCAGTTTAACTAGCGCGGAGACCCAGTACTTC	CASSLTSAETQYF
.	15	TRBJ2-6	.	TRBV18	TGTGCCAGCTCACCGGGACACCCTGGGGCCAACGTCCTGACTTTC	CASSPGHPGANVLTF
TRBD1	16	TRBJ1-2	.	TRBV11-2	TGTGCCAGCAGCTTAAGGGGGGGACAGGGGGCGAAGGGCTACACCTTC	CASSLRGGQGAKGYTF
TRBD2	14	TRBJ2-5	.	TRBV29-1	TGCAGCGTCGCCGGGACTAGCGGGAGAGAGACCCAGTACTTC	CSVAGTSGRETQYF
TRBD2	17	TRBJ2-1	.	TRBV7-9	TGTGCCAGCAGCTTTCCGCCAAGAAGGACTAGCAACAATGAGCAGTTCTTC	CASSFPPRRTSNNEQFF
.	11	TRBJ2-3	.	TRBV20-1	TGCAGTGCTACACTTTCAGATACGCAGTATTTT	CSATLSDTQYF
TRBD1	17	TRBJ1-1	.	TRBV7-8	TGTGCCAGCAGCTTAGCCCGGGACAGGGCTCGGGGGACTGAAGCTTTCTTT	CASSLARDRARGTEAFF
.	13	TRBJ2-7	.	TRBV6-5	TGTGCCAGCAGTAGGGGCAGGGAATACGAGCAGTACTTC	CASSRGREYEQYF
TRBD1	17	TRBJ1-2	.	TRBV19	TGTGCCAGCACAGGGGGACAGGGGCCTCCATCCACCTATGGCTACACCTTC	CASTGGQGPPSTYGYTF
.	20	TRBJ1-2	.	TRBV6-1	TGTGCCAGCAGTGGACAAGAGGGGGTCCCTCTCCGTCCCTTTAACTATGGCTACACCTTC	CASSGQEGVPLRPFNYGYTF
TRBD2	15	TRBJ2-7	once	TRBV5-1	TGCGCCAGCGGAGCGGGAGAGCTCGGGAACTACGAGCAGTACTTC	CASGAGELGNYEQYF
.	12	TRBJ2-1	.	TRBV15	TGTGCCACCAGCGTCCCTGAGAATGAGCAGTTCTTC	CATSVPENEQFF
TRBD1	13	TRBJ1-2	.	TRBV7-8	TGTGCCAGCAGCCCTGGACAGGGGAGTGGCTACACCTTC	CASSPGQGSGYTF
TRBD1	16	TRBJ2-1	.	TRBV6-1	TGTGCCAGCAGTGACGGACAGGGGTATCCCTACAATGAGCAGTTCTTC	CASSDGQGYPYNEQFF
.	14	TRBJ1-1	.	TRBV6-1	TGTGCCAGTTATCAGGGTTTGGGGGGCACTGAAGCTTTCTTT	CASYQGLGGTEAFF
TRBD1	17	TRBJ2-3	.	TRBV7-2	TGTGCCAGCAGCTTAGCGGAGACAGGGGGCAGCTCAGATACGCAGTATTTT	CASSLAETGGSSDTQYF
.	13	TRBJ2-1	once	TRBV5-1	TGCGCCAGCAGCTTTACTCGCTACAATGAGCAGTTCTTC	CASSFTRYNEQFF
TRBD2	17	TRBJ2-7	.	TRBV5-6	TGTGCCAGCAGCCACTCGACTAGCGGGAGAGATGTCTACGAGCAGTACTTC	CASSHSTSGRDVYEQYF
.	12	TRBJ1-1	.	TRBV30	TGTGCCCAGGACGGGGGGCTCACTGAAGCTTTCTTT	CAQDGGLTEAFF
TRBD1	17	TRBJ2-6	.	TRBV6-1	TGTGCCAGCAGTGAGAACAGGGGGCGAGCTGGGGCCAACGTCCTGACTTTC	CASSENRGRAGANVLTF
TRBD1	15	TRBJ1-3	.	TRBV6-1	TGTGCCAGCACGCCGGAGGACAGGGCTGGAAACACCATATATTTT	CASTPEDRAGNTIYF
TRBD1	14	TRBJ2-1	.	TRBV6-6	TGTGCCAGCAGTACAGGGGCCCTTAGGAATGAGCAGTTCTTC	CASSTGALRNEQFF
.	18	TRBJ2-1	.	TRBV9	TGTGCCAGCAGCCGTACGCGGGGGCTACCCAGCTCCTACAATGAGCAGTTCTTC	CASSRTRGLPSSYNEQFF
.	15	TRBJ2-7	.	TRBV7-3	TGTGCCAGCAGCTCTCGACCAGGGCCAGCCTACGAGCAGTACTTC	CASSSRPGPAYEQYF
.	17	TRBJ2-3	.	TRBV28	TGTGCCAGCAGTTTATGCGGGGTGTTAGCGCGGACAGATACGCAGTATTTT	CASSLCGVLARTDTQYF
.	13	TRBJ1-5	once	TRBV7-2	TGTGCCAGCAGGGGGGGGCGCGATCAGCCCCAGCATTTT	CASRGGRDQPQHF
TRBD1	14	TRBJ2-7	.	TRBV5-1	TGCGCCAGCAGCTTCCCGGGACAGGACTACGAGCAGTACTTC	CASSFPGQDYEQYF
TRBD1	17	TRBJ1-1	.	TRBV27	TGTGCCAGCAGTTTGACCCCGGGACAGGGCACGAACACTGAAGCTTTCTTT	CASSLTPGQGTNTEAFF
.	14	TRBJ2-2	.	TRBV29-1	TGCAGCGTTGAATCGGGACATAACACCGGGGAGCTGTTTTTT	CSVESGHNTGELFF
TRBD2	15	TRBJ2-7	.	TRBV19	TGTGCCAGCCCGACTAGCGGGGGAAGTCGCTACGAGCAGTACTTC	CASPTSGGSRYEQYF
TRBD1	15	TRBJ1-4	.	TRBV2	TGTGCCAGCAGTGAAGCGACAGGGGAACGGGAAAAACTGTTTTTT	CASSEATGEREKLFF
TRBD1	13	TRBJ1-1	once	TRBV7-3	TGTGCCAGCAGCTTAAAGGCCTGGACAGGGGTTTTCTTT	CASSLKAWTGVFF
TRBD1	16	TRBJ2-2	.	TRBV19	TGTGCCAGTATTCCCGCTGACAGGGATGGGACCGGGGAGCTGTTTTTT	CASIPADRDGTGELFF
TRBD2	18	TRBJ2-3	.	TRBV27	TGTGCCAGCAGTTCACCCTTTGGGCATGCGGGAGACCCAGATACGCAGTATTTT	CASSSPFGHAGDPDTQYF
.	17	TRBJ2-2	.	TRBV5-4	TGTGCCAGCAGCTTGCTAGAAAGCTTACCGAACACCGGGGAGCTGTTTTTT	CASSLLESLPNTGELFF
TRBD2	16	TRBJ2-7	.	TRBV7-2	TGTGCCAGCAGCTTACAGGGTGGGCTAGCGGGGGACGAGCAGTACTTC	CASSLQGGLAGDEQYF
.	12	TRBJ1-5	.	TRBV29-1	TGCAGCGTTGTCTTCGGGAATCAGCCCCAGCATTTT	CSVVFGNQPQHF
TRBD1	14	TRBJ1-6	.	TRBV6-6	TGTGCCAGCAGTTCACGACAGGGAGGTTCACCCCTCCACTTT	CASSSRQGGSPLHF
TRBD2	16	TRBJ2-7	.	TRBV7-2	TGTGCCAGCAGCTCACTAGCGGGAGGGCGCAACTACGAGCAGTACTTC	CASSSLAGGRNYEQYF
.	18	TRBJ2-2	once	TRBV28	TGTGCCAGCAGTTCCCCAAAGACAGGCCCGACGAACACCGGGGAGCTGTTTTTT	CASSSPKTGPTNTGELFF
.	14	TRBJ2-7	.	TRBV2	TGTGCCAGCAGTGAGCTGACATCCTCCTACGAGCAGTACTTC	CASSELTSSYEQYF
.	14	TRBJ1-4	.	TRBV30	TGTGCCTGGAGTGTAGTCTGGGAGGATGAAAAACTGTTTTTT	CAWSVVWEDEKLFF
.	14	TRBJ1-2	.	TRBV25-1	TGTGCCAGCAGTGGCCACAGGTATGCATATGGCTACACCTTC	CASSGHRYAYGYTF
.	13	TRBJ1-3	few	TRBV11-2	TGTGCCAGCAGCTTAGTAGTTCGAAACACCATATATTTT	CASSLVVRNTIYF
.	14	TRBJ1-1	.	TRBV19	TGTGCCAGTAGCCAAAAGCGGGCCCGGACTGAAGCTTTCTTT	CASSQKRARTEAFF
.	12	TRBJ2-2	.	TRBV15	TGTGCCACCAGCAGAGCAGACGGGGAGCTGTTTTTT	CATSRADGELFF
TRBD2	15	TRBJ2-5	.	TRBV23-1	TGCGCCAGCAGTCCGGCTAGCGGGAGGGGAGAGACCCAGTACTTC	CASSPASGRGETQYF
.	15	TRBJ1-1	.	TRBV4-1	TGCGCCAGCAGCCAAGAGAGAGGGTTGAACACTGAAGCTTTCTTT	CASSQERGLNTEAFF